The entry below describes one T cell receptor (beta chain). The specificity of this receptor is unknown. No base qualities exist here, and no much larger clone lies one base off it. This record belongs to a study of cytotoxic CD8 clonotypes in ibrutinib-treated CLL (dated by TCRdb to about 2021). About the investigation overall: The cohort had some eleven relapsed/refractory and 15 treatment-naive patients; under 18 were IGHV unmutated. Responses were partial in around 25 patients and complete in 2; after median around 68 months follow-up, about 14 stayed in remission and 12 progressed. Cryopreserved peripheral blood mononuclear cells were obtained before treatment, at response, and at either sustained remission or disease progression. The response samples were drawn at a median of approximately 11 months into treatment, with a range of about 6 to 36 months. Longitudinal samples were obtainable from 26 of the 86 participants in the trial. Patients were still on ibrutinib when every remission and progressive disease sample was collected. Samples averaged approximately 250,000 productive templates and 90,000 to 95,000 productive rearrangements.

Trimming costs V 4 bases and J 4 bases, and their ends lie 17 bases apart. The CDR3 holds 15 amino acids from the cysteine to the phenylalanine. Left in the record is the CDR3 DNA by itself, 45 bases read in frame from the first base. From the germline V gene, CDR1 is SGHRS and CDR2 is YFSETQ. Interpreted using the paper, the time point label stands for: progressive disease on ibrutinib. For TCR beta library preparation, 1.5 to 2.5 micrograms of genomic DNA were extracted from the cryopreserved PBMCs. High-throughput TCR beta sequencing was performed on longitudinal blood samples from CLL patients receiving ibrutinib monotherapy. The patients took part in an open-label, single-center phase 2 trial of ibrutinib monotherapy. On a MiSeq, deep resolution sequencing aimed for a depth between 1 in 1 million and 1 in 200,000 T cells, with each clonotype covered approximately 9.8x on average. TCR beta libraries were generated with the immunoSEQ hsTCRB Kit. Regarding the original processing steps: Data were analyzed with ImmunoSEQ Data Assistant and ImmunoSEQ Analyzer, with V, D and J genes assigned per IMGT definitions. Clonality, which ranges from 0 to 1, was calculated as one minus the normalized Shannon entropy of productive rearrangement frequencies. Only overrepresented clonotypes making up at least 0.05% of the repertoire of each patient were included in the public clonotype analysis. Some 13 age-matched healthy donor repertoires from immuneACCESS were used as controls for clonality. Not all clones reach the TCRdb copy of this immuneACCESS table, which keeps in-frame sequences only. Checked studies attribute under half of the gap to unresolved V genes and leave the rest unexplained. The DNA gave D and trimming, while V, J and clone size come from that table. This sample comprises 250,000 to 350,000 clones, 76% of them detected only once. The top ten clones comprise approximately 5.1% of the sample.

Results and caveats for the whole study, not just this receptor: An increase in clonality was observed at ibrutinib response, with clonality remaining stable during sustained remission and falling back toward baseline at progression. Baseline clonality exceeded that of age-matched healthy donors and correlated strongly with circulating CD8+ T-cell counts. Public clonotypes were rare and either shrank or stayed stable during treatment, and the rise in clonality at ibrutinib response reflected expansion of private clonotypes. Lymph node repertoires were not examined, and the timing of sampling was not matched between patients in sustained remission and those whose disease progressed.

The source was PBMCs, collected at disease progression, from a patient treated with ibrutinib. The sequence came from a human donor with chronic lymphocytic leukemia. Recombination connected TRBV5-1 to TRBJ1-2, with no confident D gene call. CDR3 sequence: CASSPWTRNPYGYTF. DNA sequence: TGCGCCAGCAGCCCCTGGACGCGTAACCCCTATGGCTACACCTTC.